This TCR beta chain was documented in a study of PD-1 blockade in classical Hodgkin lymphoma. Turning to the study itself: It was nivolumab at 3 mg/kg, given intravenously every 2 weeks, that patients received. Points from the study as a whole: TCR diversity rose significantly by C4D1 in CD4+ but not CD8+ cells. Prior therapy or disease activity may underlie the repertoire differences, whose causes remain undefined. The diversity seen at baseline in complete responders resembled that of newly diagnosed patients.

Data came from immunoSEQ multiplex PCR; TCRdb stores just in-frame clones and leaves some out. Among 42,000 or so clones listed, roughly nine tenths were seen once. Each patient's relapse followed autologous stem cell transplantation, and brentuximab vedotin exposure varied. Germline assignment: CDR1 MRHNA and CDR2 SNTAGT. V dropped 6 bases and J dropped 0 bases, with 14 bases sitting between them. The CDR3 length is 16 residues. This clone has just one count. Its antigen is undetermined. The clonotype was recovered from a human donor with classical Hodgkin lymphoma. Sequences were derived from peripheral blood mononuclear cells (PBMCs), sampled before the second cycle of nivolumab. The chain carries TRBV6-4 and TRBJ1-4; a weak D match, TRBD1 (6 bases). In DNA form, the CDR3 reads TGTGCCAGCAGGCCCGGGAAGGGGGCAACTAATGAAAAACTGTTTTTT. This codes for CASRPGKGATNEKLFF.